This TCR beta chain was documented in a study of T-cell memory formation after mild COVID-19 (dated by TCRdb to the early 2020s). Looking at the study overall: TCR sequence clusters from the two donors were largely donor specific. Two young, previously healthy adult volunteers, one female and one male, were included in the cohort. Longitudinal TCRalpha and TCRbeta repertoire sequencing tracked T-cell clones expanding and contracting after mild COVID-19 in two donors. Beyond this particular receptor, the publication reports: SARS-CoV-2 specificity of the second-wave clones peaking on day 37 was not confirmed. Clones that contracted from day 15 to 85 showed balanced CD4/CD8 phenotypes, whereas a second wave of clones that expanded from day 15 to 37 leaned towards CD4+. The study covered only two mild cases, and larger cohorts including severe cases with pre-infection samples were considered necessary. Contracting CD4+ clones turned up mainly in the CM and EM memory subsets, whereas EMRA was where CD8+ clones were enriched. The detection of some responding clones in pre-infection memory suggests that pre-existing cross-reactive memory T cells joined the SARS-CoV-2 response.

This clonotype was seen a few times. Its antigen is not yet known. There are no base qualities to consult, and no much larger clone falls within one base. PBMCs were isolated by Ficoll-Paque density gradient centrifugation. The CDR3 runs 18 residues from the cysteine to the phenylalanine. Only the CDR3 portion is preserved as DNA: 54 bases, with reading frame beginning at the first base. Trimming accounts for 5 bases at V and 0 bases at J, while the number of junction bases matched to no gene is 11. Reading the germline V gene gives CDR1 SNHLY and CDR2 FYNNEI. The listed sequencing device is Illumina NovaSeq 6000. Using 5'RACE with constant-segment primers, TCRalpha and TCRbeta cDNA libraries were constructed, with sample barcodes and unique molecular identifiers added in the process. RNA was extracted from every sample with Trizol reagent. Libraries were amplified in two PCR steps, with a second sample barcode and Illumina TruSeq adapters added in the second step. Libraries were sequenced on an Illumina NovaSeq with 2 x 150 bp paired-end reads. For the original study's pipeline: The reads were demultiplexed and collapsed into UMI-guided consensus sequences using migec v1.2.7. Using mixcr v2.1.11, UMI consensuses were aligned to TRA and TRB V and J templates and then assembled into clonotypes. Expanded or contracted clonotypes were those called significant by both edgeR and NoisET, with noise models trained on biological replicates. For edgeR calls, a false discovery rate-adjusted p below 0.01 and a log2 fold-change threshold of 1 were applied. As an exploratory analysis of dynamics, max-normalized trajectories of the 1000 most abundant clonotypes were examined with PCA combined with hierarchical clustering. Each responding clone was given a CD4 or CD8 phenotype based on the CD4+ and CD8+ repertoires, which had been sequenced separately. TCRdb reworked the public reads: Q25 trimming with fastp, MiXCR clone assembly, productive beta chains retained. Here each entry gathers all rows of one CDR3 protein and keeps the most common genes and DNA. TCRdb assigned the V and J calls; the authors' analysis was not used. This sample gives around 510,000 distinct CDR3 sequences in total; roughly 20% of them show up just once. Around 8.4% of the sample is taken by the ten largest.

The clonotype was recovered from an adult woman who had mild COVID-19 (a few samples of this study predate the infection). The sample titles of this study are shuffled in the database, so cell type and time point are left out; the donor was told from shared clones. This chain joins TRBV2 to TRBJ2-1; the central 9 bases match TRBD2. Sequencing used PBMCs or a T cell subset sorted from them (not recorded which). The CDR3 is CASSRPTSGLSSYNEQFF. In nucleotide form, the sequence is TGTGCCAGCAGTCGCCCGACTAGCGGCCTAAGCTCCTACAATGAGCAGTTCTTC.